The 32 T cell receptor beta chains given below trace back to one sample, sequenced in a study of blood T cells in healthy people across ages. It was with a sample-barcoded 5' primer and a J-beta primer mix that a second PCR of about 7 to 12 cycles was run. Each CDR3 protein is one row after TCRdb ran MiXCR on the 5' RACE reads. Among 790,000 or so distinct CDR3 sequences listed, about half were seen once. Sequenced input: blood. These receptors were collected from an elderly man in good health.

The chain has TRBV6-6 and TRBJ1-4, with D possibly being TRBD1 (5 bases). The germline CDR1 and CDR2 sequences are MNHNY and SVGAGI (reference sequence). Trimming took 2 bases from V and 7 from J, leaving 11 bases between them. The CDR3 has 14 amino acids. The CDR3 nucleotides are TGTGCCAGCAGTTACGGATCGGGGGGTGAAAAACTGTTTTTT. Its protein product is CASSYGSGGEKLFF.

About this clonotype: A read error may be the cause here, since a much bigger clone is one base away. The chain carries TRBV7-2 and TRBJ2-1; D may match TRBD1 or TRBD2 (7 bases each). Germline-derived CDR1 and CDR2 are SGHTA and FQGNSA. The V and J ends lost 4 bases and 13 bases respectively, with 23 bases between them. The CDR3 length is 15 residues. DNA of the CDR3: TGTGCCAGCAGCTCCCAGGGAGGGGGCCTCGAGACCCAGTTCTTC. Translating it yields CASSSQGGGLETQFF.

This chain joins TRBV5-6 and TRBJ2-3; 11 nucleotides align to TRBD2. Trimming cost V 4 bases and J 3 bases; bases outside gene matches: 4. The CDR3 contains 15 residues. Looked up from germline, CDR1 is SGHDT and CDR2 is YYEEEE. CDR3 in amino acids: CASSALAGATDTQYF. CDR3 DNA: TGTGCCAGCAGCGCACTAGCGGGAGCAACAGATACGCAGTATTTT.

Comment on this clonotype: Compared with germline, one end of the junction differs, possibly owing to a read error. In nucleotides, the CDR3 is TGTGCCAGCAAGCCGGGACGGAGTAATGAAAGACTGTTTTTT. This codes for CASKPGRSNERLFF. V gene TRBV2 combines with J gene TRBJ1-4; possible D gene TRBD1, 5 bases. The CDR3 spans 14 residues. In germline, CDR1 is SNHLY, CDR2 FYNNEI.

This clonotype was detected only a few times. The chain employs TRBV5-1 and TRBJ2-7; 10 nucleotides agree with TRBD1. Per germline, CDR1 SGHRS and CDR2 YFSETQ. The CDR3 has 15 amino acids. After removal of 3 bases from V and 3 bases from J, the junction contained 6 bases not matched to a gene. The CDR3 DNA is TGCGCCAGCAGCTGGGGAGGACAGGGGGTCTACGAGCAGTACTTC. Translation gives CASSWGGQGVYEQYF.

This clonotype has only a few counts. V gene TRBV29-1 combines with J gene TRBJ2-3; possible D gene TRBD1, 6 bases. The CDR3 spans 17 residues. Germline CDR1 reads SQVTM; CDR2 reads ANQGSEA. V lost 5 bases to trimming and J lost 1 base, with 22 bases between them. The CDR3 here is CSVSRILGGSGTDTQYF. The CDR3, as DNA: TGCAGCGTTTCGAGGATTCTTGGGGGCTCGGGCACAGATACGCAGTATTTT.

This clonotype has a handful of counts. The rearrangement joins TRBV6-5 to TRBJ2-1; 9 nucleotides agree with TRBD2. In germline, CDR1 is MNHEY, CDR2 SVGAGI. The CDR3 spans 15 residues. The V and J ends lost 7 bases and 4 bases, in that order; junction bases with no gene match: 8. The CDR3 DNA follows: TGTGCCAGCACCATCTCGCGGGAGGGGTACAATGAGCAGTTCTTC. Translated, it gives CASTISREGYNEQFF.

V usage is TRBV5-6 and J usage is TRBJ2-5, with D uncertain. The CDR3 runs 12 residues. V lost 3 bases to trimming and J lost 5 bases, with 8 bases between them. From germline, CDR1 is SGHDT and CDR2 YYEEEE. CDR3 protein: CASSSPFETQYF. DNA of the CDR3: TGTGCCAGCAGCTCCCCCTTCGAGACCCAGTACTTC.

This clonotype was counted a few times. The V gene is TRBV20-1, the J gene TRBJ2-3, with TRBD2 matching over 7 bases. Trimming cost V 8 bases and J 0 bases; bases outside gene matches: 11. Germline loops: CDR1 DFQATT, CDR2 SNEGSKA (reference sequence). This CDR3 region has 15 residues. This CDR3 is CSPGGVDPSTDTQYF. Written as DNA, the CDR3 is TGCAGTCCTGGGGGGGTTGACCCTAGCACAGATACGCAGTATTTT.

In this sample, this clonotype turned up a few times. The chain has TRBV5-6 and TRBJ2-4; 12 nucleotides match TRBD2. J was trimmed by 0 bases and V by 3 bases; bases with no gene match: 13. This CDR3 has 20 residues. Germline CDR1 and CDR2: SGHDT and YYEEEE. Here the CDR3 reads CASSYGLAGRTPLAKNIQYF. In DNA form, the CDR3 reads TGTGCCAGCAGCTACGGACTAGCGGGACGCACTCCTCTAGCCAAAAACATTCAGTACTTC.

This clonotype was counted a few times. V is TRBV10-2 and J is TRBJ2-1, with 7 nucleotides matching TRBD1. Trimming removed 3 bases from V and 4 bases from J; junction bases left unmatched: 6. Germline loops: CDR1 WSHSY, CDR2 SAAADI. This CDR3 comprises 15 residues. The CDR3 DNA sequence: TGCGCCAGCAGTGACCAGGGGACAGTTTACAATGAGCAGTTCTTC. Protein sequence: CASSDQGTVYNEQFF.

About this clonotype: One end of the junction varies from germline; a read error may be responsible. The DNA of the CDR3 is TGCGCCAGCAGCCAAGATGTAACTAGCGGGAGGGAGACCCAGTACTTC. It encodes CASSQDVTSGRETQYF. The rearrangement joins TRBV3-1 to TRBJ2-5, with 12 bases aligning to TRBD2. Germline V CDR1 and CDR2: LGHDT, YNNKEL (reference sequence). CDR3 length equals 16 residues.

The chain is built from TRBV7-9 and TRBJ2-1; 11 bases are a match to TRBD2. Trimming cost V 3 bases and J 9 bases; bases outside gene matches: 4. The CDR3 runs to 14 residues. Per the germline V gene, CDR1 is SEHNR and CDR2 is FQNEAQ (reference sequence). CDR3 loop: CASSFSGRAPEQFF. The CDR3 bases are TGTGCCAGCAGCTTTAGCGGGAGGGCCCCTGAGCAGTTCTTC.

This clonotype was counted only a few times. The rearrangement links TRBV5-1 to TRBJ2-3; 15 bases are a match to TRBD2. With 4 bases clipped from V and 1 base from J, the junction kept 7 bases outside the gene matches. The CDR3 is 18 residues long. CDR1 and CDR2 from the germline V gene are SGHRS and YFSETQ. The CDR3 region is CASSTGLAGGPGTDTQYF. CDR3 nucleotide sequence: TGCGCCAGCAGCACCGGACTAGCGGGAGGGCCGGGCACAGATACGCAGTATTTT.

This clonotype is a singleton in its sample. This sequence joins TRBV25-1 and TRBJ2-7; no clear D gene. The J call may not be correct, given that the DNA end is closer to TRBJ2-5. CDR3 length: 14 amino acids. From germline, CDR1 is MGHDK and CDR2 SYGVNS. The CDR3 bases are TGTGCCAGCAGTGAATATGACATAGATAAGACCCAGTACTTC. Its protein is CASSEYDIDKTQYF.

V and J are TRBV20-1 and TRBJ1-1; weak D call: TRBD1 (6 bases). With 6 bases removed from V and 5 bases from J, the gap between germline ends came to 25 bases. Germline V gene lookup returns CDR1 DFQATT and CDR2 SNEGSKA (reference sequence). The CDR3 is 16 residues long. For the CDR3, the DNA is TGCAGTGCCCTCTACAGGGAGGGCTACCTGGGGACTGAAGCTTTCTTT. Translating gives CSALYREGYLGTEAFF.

Turning to this clonotype: This sequence may be a read error, since a much larger clone differs from it by one base. The chain combines TRBV5-5 with TRBJ2-3, with a weak D call TRBD2 (6 bases). Germline-derived CDR1 and CDR2 are SGHKS and YYEKEE (reference sequence). CDR3 length equals 14 residues. The CDR3 DNA reads as TGTGCCCGCAGCCCTAGGGGACTTCCCCAGGCGCAGTATTTT. It translates to CARSPRGLPQAQYF.

V gene TRBV7-6 combines with J gene TRBJ2-5; 9 bases map to TRBD2. The J call may be in error: the DNA end matches TRBJ2-7 better. There are 15 residues in the CDR3. CDR1 and CDR2 from the germline V gene are SGHVS and FNYEAQ. The CDR3, as DNA: TGTGCCAGCAGCCCCTTAGCGGGAGTGGGGCTCGAGCAGTACTTC. Translated: CASSPLAGVGLEQYF.

This clonotype came up a few times. V is TRBV5-1 and J is TRBJ2-1; 10 nucleotides match TRBD2. Germline-derived CDR1 and CDR2 are SGHRS and YFSETQ. This CDR3 region has 16 residues. Losses at the gene ends were 1 base for V and 7 bases for J; bases not matched to a gene: 8. The CDR3 here is CASSLPSGRGGNEQFF. In DNA form, the CDR3 reads TGCGCCAGCAGCTTGCCTAGCGGGAGAGGGGGAAATGAGCAGTTCTTC.

This sequence joins TRBV5-1 and TRBJ2-4, with 8 positions matching TRBD1. The J call is uncertain, as TRBJ2-5 better fits the DNA end. This CDR3 comprises 16 residues. The V gene's germline CDR1 is SGHRS and CDR2 YFSETQ. The CDR3 nucleotides are TGCGCCAGCAGCTTATGGACAGGGCGAATCCAAGAGACCCAGTACTTC. Translation gives CASSLWTGRIQETQYF.

This sequence joins TRBV20-1 and TRBJ2-5, with 10 bases identical to TRBD2. Unmatched junction bases numbered 8, after V lost 2 bases and J lost 5 bases. Germline V lookup: CDR1 DFQATT, CDR2 SNEGSKA (reference sequence). The CDR3 covers 15 residues. DNA of the CDR3: TGCAGTGCTAGAAAACTAGCGGGAAGTGATGAGACCCAGTACTTC. This translates into CSARKLAGSDETQYF.

The chain employs TRBV4-3 and TRBJ2-3, with 8 bases matching TRBD2. The ends lost 4 bases at V and 2 bases at J; junction bases unmatched: 8. This CDR3 spans 16 amino acids. CDR1 is LGHNA and CDR2 is YSLEER in the germline V gene. The CDR3 loop reads CASSRAERELTDTQYF. In nucleotides, the CDR3 is TGCGCCAGCAGCCGAGCTGAGCGGGAGCTCACAGATACGCAGTATTTT.

The chain recombines TRBV20-1 with TRBJ1-6; weak D call: TRBD1 (5 bases). Trimming stripped 3 bases from V and 11 bases from J, with 14 bases between. This CDR3 contains 13 residues. Germline V gene sequence: CDR1 DFQATT, CDR2 SNEGSKA (reference sequence). The DNA for the CDR3 is TGCAGTGCTAGTCCGGGTCCGGGACCACCCCTCCACTTT. Its protein is CSASPGPGPPLHF.

The chain has TRBV9 and TRBJ2-3; 7 bases map to TRBD1. Germline CDR1 is SGDLS and CDR2 is YYNGEE. This CDR3 region has 17 residues. V trimming: 10 bases; J trimming: 3 bases; junction bases outside the gene matches: 20. CDR3: CARAPSSGQRGTDTQYF. CDR3 DNA sequence: TGTGCCCGCGCCCCCTCCTCGGGACAGCGAGGGACAGATACGCAGTATTTT.

Notes on this clonotype: A much larger clone differs from this one at a single base, so this may be a read error. CDR3 DNA: TGTGCCAGCAGGGTTAGCGGGAGGGCCCTCGCAGATACGCAGTATTTT. Its translation: CASRVSGRALADTQYF. The genes are TRBV11-2 and TRBJ2-3; TRBD2 matches at 11 bases. In germline, CDR1 is SGHAT, CDR2 FQNNGV. The V and J ends lost 6 bases and 4 bases, in that order; junction bases with no gene match: 9. The CDR3 runs to 16 residues. Combining the CDR3 with reference TRBV11-2 and TRBJ2-3 gives the whole variable domain EAGVAQSPRYKIIEKRQSVAFWCNPISGHATLYWYQQILGQGPKLLIQFQNNGVVDDSQLPKDRFSAERLKGVDSTLKIQPAKLEDSAVYLCASRVSGRALADTQYFGPGTRLTVL.

This clonotype has only a few counts. The chain couples TRBV2 to TRBJ2-7, with 8 bases lining up with TRBD2. CDR3 length equals 10 residues. Per germline, CDR1 SNHLY and CDR2 FYNNEI. CDR3 sequence: CASGANEQYF. The CDR3 DNA reads TGTGCTAGCGGGGCTAATGAGCAGTACTTC. Full variable domain (remainder filled in from reference TRBV2 and TRBJ2-7): EPEVTQTPSHQVTQMGQEVILRCVPISNHLYFYWYRQILGQKVEFLVSFYNNEISEKSEIFDDQFSVERPDGSNFTLKIRSTKLEDSAMYFCASGANEQYFGPGTRLTVT.

On this clonotype: A much larger clone lies a single base off, so this may be a read error. The chain has TRBV28 and TRBJ2-7; D assignment may be TRBD1 or TRBD2 (5 bases each). Germline CDR1 reads MDHEN; CDR2 reads SYDVKM. This CDR3 region has 14 residues. The CDR3 DNA is TGTGCCGGCAGCCTCGGGACCAGCTCCTACGAGCAGTACTTC. Translated, it gives CAGSLGTSSYEQYF. Full variable domain (outside the CDR3, taken from reference TRBV28 and TRBJ2-7): DVKVTQSSRYLVKRTGEKVFLECVQDMDHENMFWYRQDPGLGLRLIYFSYDVKMKEKGDIPEGYSVSREKKERFSLILESASTNQTSMYLCAGSLGTSSYEQYFGPGTRLTVT.

At least ten counts were recorded for this clonotype. CDR3 region: CASSYETAETQYF. The CDR3 DNA is TGTGCCAGCAGTTACGAGACAGCAGAGACCCAGTACTTC. The chain combines TRBV6-6 with TRBJ2-5; D might be TRBD1 (5 bases). The CDR3 is 13 residues long. Germline V gene data show CDR1 as MNHNY and CDR2 as SVGAGI (reference sequence). V was shortened by 2 bases and J by 4 bases, with 8 bases between the two germline ends.

The chain recombines TRBV20-1 with TRBJ2-3; unclear D gene. The germline V gene encodes CDR1 DFQATT and CDR2 SNEGSKA (reference sequence). The CDR3 sequence is 13 residues long. V was clipped by 4 bases and J by 3 bases, with 11 bases between them. The CDR3 loop is CSAIMAPTDTQYF. The CDR3 DNA reads TGCAGTGCTATCATGGCTCCTACAGATACGCAGTATTTT.

This clonotype was counted a few times. The rearrangement uses TRBV9 and TRBJ2-3; 13 bases align to TRBD2. CDR3 length: 16 amino acids. Germline V gene lookup returns CDR1 SGDLS and CDR2 YYNGEE. Trimming at V came to 4 bases and at J to 1 base, leaving 3 bases not matched to a gene. For the CDR3, the DNA is TGTGCCAGCAGCTCTACTAGCGGGGGGGGCACAGATACGCAGTATTTT. It codes for CASSSTSGGGTDTQYF.

The gene calls are TRBV12-3 or TRBV12-4 and TRBJ2-3; 8 nucleotides agree with TRBD2. The length of the CDR3 is 14 residues. The J segment lost 3 bases and the V segment lost 7 bases, leaving 6 bases of the junction unmatched. CDR3 protein: CASTPGLATDTQYF. The DNA of the CDR3 is TGTGCCAGCACCCCTGGACTAGCAACAGATACGCAGTATTTT.

This clonotype showed up just a few times. The chain has TRBV7-2 and TRBJ2-3; D is undetermined. CDR1 is SGHTA, CDR2 FQGNSA, per germline. The CDR3 consists of 12 residues. Deletions cut 2 bases from V and 4 bases from J, with 4 bases between. The CDR3 bases are TGTGCCAGCAGCTTATATTCAGATACGCAGTATTTT. Amino acid sequence: CASSLYSDTQYF.